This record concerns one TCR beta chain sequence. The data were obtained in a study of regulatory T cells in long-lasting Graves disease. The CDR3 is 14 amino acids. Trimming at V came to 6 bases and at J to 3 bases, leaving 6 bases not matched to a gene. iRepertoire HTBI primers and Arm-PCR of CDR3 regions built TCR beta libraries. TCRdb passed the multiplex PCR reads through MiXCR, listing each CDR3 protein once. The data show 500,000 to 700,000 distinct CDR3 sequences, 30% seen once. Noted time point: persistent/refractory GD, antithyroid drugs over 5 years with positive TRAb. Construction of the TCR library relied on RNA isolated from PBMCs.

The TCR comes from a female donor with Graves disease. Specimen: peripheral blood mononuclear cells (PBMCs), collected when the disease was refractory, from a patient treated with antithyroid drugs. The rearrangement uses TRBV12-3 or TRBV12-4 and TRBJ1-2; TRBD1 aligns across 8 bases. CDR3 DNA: TGTGCCAGCAGAGCTCCGGACAGGGACTATGGCTACACCTTC. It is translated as CASRAPDRDYGYTF.